This T cell receptor beta chain was found in a study of T-cell reconstitution after alpha-beta-depleted transplantation in children. A library of TCRbeta sequences, prepared with unique molecular identifiers, was generated. Using its own MiXCR run on the PCR reads, TCRdb lists one record per CDR3 protein. Here the sample spans hundreds of thousands of distinct CDR3 sequences, roughly 15% being singletons. Trimming cost V 1 base and J 3 bases; bases outside gene matches: 7. CDR3 length: 18 amino acids. The germline gives CDR1 SGHAT, CDR2 FQNNGV. The sequences come from PBMCs, collected from the stem cell graft. The clonotype originates from a human donor who donated a stem cell graft to a child with Fanconi anemia. The J gene is TRBJ2-2, the V gene TRBV11-2; 11 positions match TRBD2. The CDR3 nucleotides are TGTGCCAGCAGCTTAGTGGGCCTAGCGGGGGGCCACACCGGGGAGCTGTTTTTT. Translating it yields CASSLVGLAGGHTGELFF.